This T cell receptor (beta chain) is drawn from a study of cytotoxic CD8 clonotypes in ibrutinib-treated CLL. General study results and limits: Clonality increased with ibrutinib response but returned toward baseline at progression.

Here immunoSEQ multiplex PCR was the method, and the copy in TCRdb shows in-frame clones only, minus some. The data show 250,000 to 350,000 clones, approximately 76% seen once. The table lists this clone with a count of one. Its matching antigen is unknown. This CDR3 is 16 amino acids long. Germline CDR1 and CDR2: SQVTM and ANQGSEA. V was pared by 5 bases and J by 1 base, with 9 bases of the junction left unmatched. The receptor was derived from a human donor with chronic lymphocytic leukemia. The rearrangement joins TRBV29-1 to TRBJ2-2, with TRBD1 identical over 8 bases. The source material was PBMCs, sampled at disease progression, from a patient treated with ibrutinib. The CDR3 nucleotides read TGCAGCGTTTCAACTAGAGACAGGGGGAACACCGGGGAGCTGTTTTTT. The encoded protein is CSVSTRDRGNTGELFF.